The clone carrying this T cell receptor (beta chain) was detected only a few times. The antigen remains unidentified. The CDR3 totals 14 residues. V was trimmed by 1 base and J by 4 bases, leaving 13 bases between them. Germline V gene lookup returns CDR1 GTSNPN and CDR2 SVGIG (reference sequence). TCRdb ran MiXCR on the 5' RACE reads and lists one entry per CDR3 protein. The sample includes about 220,000 distinct CDR3 sequences, approximately 7.4% seen only once; the top ten take approximately 14%. This specimen comes from a study of CD8 T cells in ankylosing spondylitis. Whole-study findings and limits: Both synovial fluid and blood in reactive arthritis had previously been reported to carry some motif variants. The study identified a TCR beta motif of under ten highly homologous variants that appeared characteristic of ankylosing spondylitis blood.

This clonotype was sampled from a male donor with ankylosing spondylitis. The sample consisted of blood, either unsorted or a sorted T cell fraction (not recorded which). This sequence joins TRBV30 and TRBJ1-2; weak D call: TRBD1 (5 bases). This chain's CDR3 is CAWSDTGASYGYTF. The CDR3 DNA is TGTGCCTGGAGTGACACAGGCGCTAGCTATGGCTACACCTTC.